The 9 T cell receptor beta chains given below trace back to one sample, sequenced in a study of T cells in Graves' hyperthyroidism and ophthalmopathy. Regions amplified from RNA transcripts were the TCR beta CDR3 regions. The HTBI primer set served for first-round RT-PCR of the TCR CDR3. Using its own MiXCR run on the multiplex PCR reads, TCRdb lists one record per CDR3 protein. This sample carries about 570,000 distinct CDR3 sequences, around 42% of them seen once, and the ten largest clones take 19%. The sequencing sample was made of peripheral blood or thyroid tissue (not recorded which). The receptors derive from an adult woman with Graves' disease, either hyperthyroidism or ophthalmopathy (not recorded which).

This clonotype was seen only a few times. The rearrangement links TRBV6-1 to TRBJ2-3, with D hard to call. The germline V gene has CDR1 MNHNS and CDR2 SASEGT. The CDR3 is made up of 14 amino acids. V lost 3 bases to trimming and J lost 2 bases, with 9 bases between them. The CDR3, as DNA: TGTGCCAGCAGTGATGGGGTCATCACAGATACGCAGTATTTT. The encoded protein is CASSDGVITDTQYF.

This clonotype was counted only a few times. The CDR3 DNA follows: TGTGCCAGCACGATAGGGATGGCCAATCAGCCCCAGCATTTT. Translated, it gives CASTIGMANQPQHF. The V call is TRBV7-2, the J call TRBJ1-5, with D uncertain. In germline, CDR1 is SGHTA, CDR2 FQGNSA. Trimming removed 7 bases from V and 3 bases from J, with 13 bases in between. The CDR3 consists of 14 residues.

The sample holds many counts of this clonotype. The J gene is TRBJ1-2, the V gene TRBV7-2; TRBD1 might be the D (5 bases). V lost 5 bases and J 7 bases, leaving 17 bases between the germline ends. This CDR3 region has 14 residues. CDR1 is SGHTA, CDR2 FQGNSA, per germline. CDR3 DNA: TGTGCCAGCAGCCCCAGCGGGGCTCCGGGTGGCTACACCTTC. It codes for CASSPSGAPGGYTF.

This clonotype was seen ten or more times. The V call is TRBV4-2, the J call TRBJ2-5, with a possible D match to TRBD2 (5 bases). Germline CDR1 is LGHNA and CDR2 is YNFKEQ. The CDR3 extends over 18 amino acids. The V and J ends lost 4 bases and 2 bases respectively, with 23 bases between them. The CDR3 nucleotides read TGTGCCAGCAGCCTGACCTACGGCGTGGGAGTAAGTCAAGAGACCCAGTACTTC. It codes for CASSLTYGVGVSQETQYF.

The CDR3 nucleotides are TGTGCCATCAGTGAGGGGGTAGCGGAGGAGGGGGGCTACGAGCAGTACTTC. It is translated as CAISEGVAEEGGYEQYF. The V gene is TRBV10-3, the J gene TRBJ2-7; either TRBD1 or TRBD2 may supply D (6 bases each). Germline assignment: CDR1 ENHRY and CDR2 SYGVKD. V was cut by 2 bases and J by 3 bases, with 20 bases left in between. CDR3 length equals 17 residues.

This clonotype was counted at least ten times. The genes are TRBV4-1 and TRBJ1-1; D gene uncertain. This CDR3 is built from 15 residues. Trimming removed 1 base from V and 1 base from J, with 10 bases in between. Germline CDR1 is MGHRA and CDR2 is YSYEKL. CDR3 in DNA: TGCGCCAGCAGCCAAGCTCCCGGTGAGAACACTGAAGCTTTCTTT. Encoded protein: CASSQAPGENTEAFF.

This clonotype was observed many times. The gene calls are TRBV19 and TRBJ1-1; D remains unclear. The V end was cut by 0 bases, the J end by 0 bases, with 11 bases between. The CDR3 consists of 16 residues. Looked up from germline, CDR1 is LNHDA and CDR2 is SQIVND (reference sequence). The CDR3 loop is CASSIDRKLMNTEAFF. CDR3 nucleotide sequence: TGTGCCAGTAGTATAGATCGCAAGCTTATGAACACTGAAGCTTTCTTT. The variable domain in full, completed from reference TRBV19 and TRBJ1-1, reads DGGITQSPKYLFRKEGQNVTLSCEQNLNHDAMYWYRQDPGQGLRLIYYSQIVNDFQKGDIAEGYSVSREKKESFPLTVTSAQKNPTAFYLCASSIDRKLMNTEAFFGQGTRLTVV.

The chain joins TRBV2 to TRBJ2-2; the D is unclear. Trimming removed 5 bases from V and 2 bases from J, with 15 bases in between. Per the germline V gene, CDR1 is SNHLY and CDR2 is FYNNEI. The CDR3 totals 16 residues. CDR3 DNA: TGTGCCAGCAGTTACTCGAAACTGGGAAACACCGGGGAGCTGTTTTTT. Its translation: CASSYSKLGNTGELFF.

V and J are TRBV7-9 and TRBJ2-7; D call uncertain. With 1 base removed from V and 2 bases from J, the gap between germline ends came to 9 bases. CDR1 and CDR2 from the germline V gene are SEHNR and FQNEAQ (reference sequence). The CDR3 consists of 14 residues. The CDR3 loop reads CASSLGRFTYEQYF. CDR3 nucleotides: TGTGCCAGCAGCTTAGGCAGGTTTACCTACGAGCAGTACTTC. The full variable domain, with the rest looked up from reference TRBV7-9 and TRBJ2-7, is DTGVSQNPRHKITKRGQNVTFRCDPISEHNRLYWYRQTLGQGPEFLTYFQNEAQLEKSRLLSDRFSAERPKGSFSTLEIQRTEQGDSAMYLCASSLGRFTYEQYFGPGTRLTVT.